The clone carrying this T cell receptor beta chain was seen once. This specimen comes from a study of shared clonotypes between healthy human individuals. Profiled with immunoSEQ multiplex PCR; TCRdb holds only in-frame clones, not every one. The top ten clones hold under 0.15% of a sample with some 2.1 million clones, roughly 95% of them seen once. Germline CDR1 and CDR2: SNHLY and FYNNEI. CDR3 size: 13 residues. The germline V and J ends were trimmed by 3 bases and 0 bases, with 6 bases remaining between them. This chain joins TRBV2 and TRBJ2-7, with D uncertain. The sequenced material came from naive CD4+ T cells sorted from blood. Documented subset: CD45RA+ positively selected. The TCR originated in a man aged 18 to 30 in good health. CDR3 protein: CASSDGASYEQYF. Here the CDR3 DNA reads TGTGCCAGCAGTGATGGAGCCTCCTACGAGCAGTACTTC.